The 10 T cell receptor beta chains in this list originate from one sample, sequenced in a study of blood T cell repertoires in COVID-19. Here immunoSEQ multiplex PCR was the method, and the copy in TCRdb shows in-frame clones only, minus some. The sample gives 170,000 or so clones, 80% to 85% of which show up once; 7.6% is in the top ten. What was sequenced was peripheral blood. These TCRs come from a woman in her 70s with COVID-19, enrolled during active disease.

This chain uses TRBV28 with TRBJ1-1; D remains unclear. CDR3 size: 11 residues. Trimming pared 4 bases from V and 11 bases from J, leaving 11 bases between. In germline, CDR1 is MDHEN, CDR2 SYDVKM. This CDR3 is CASSSARRAFF. The CDR3 DNA is TGTGCCAGCAGTTCGGCCCGGAGGGCTTTCTTT.

As to this clone: Additional DNA sequences in this sample encode the identical CDR3. CDR3 residues: CASSPPTVTDTQYF. The CDR3 bases are TGTGCCAGCTCACCACCAACAGTCACAGATACGCAGTATTTT. This chain uses TRBV18 with TRBJ2-3; D is undetermined. This CDR3 has 14 amino acids. The germline V and J ends were trimmed by 0 bases and 2 bases, with 6 bases remaining between them. Germline CDR1 reads KGHSH; CDR2 reads LQKENI. The whole variable domain, filled in from reference TRBV18 and TRBJ2-3, reads NAGVMQNPRHLVRRRGQEARLRCSPMKGHSHVYWYRQLPEEGLKFMVYLQKENIIDESGMPKERFSAEFPKEGPSILRIQQVVRGDSAAYFCASSPPTVTDTQYFGPGTRLTVL.

This clone showed up just a few times. This chain connects TRBV2 to TRBJ1-1; 7 bases are a match to TRBD1. Germline V gene sequence: CDR1 SNHLY, CDR2 FYNNEI. V was clipped by 8 bases and J by 7 bases; unmatched bases: 13. The CDR3 spans 14 residues. The CDR3 region has the DNA TGTGCCAGCCGCCCTACGGAGGGGGCCGGTGAAGCTTTCTTT. Amino acids: CASRPTEGAGEAFF.

V and J are TRBV10-3 and TRBJ1-1; D call uncertain. There are 14 residues in the CDR3. The germline CDR1 and CDR2 sequences are ENHRY and SYGVKD. The ends were cut back, 4 bases at V and 2 bases at J, with 11 bases in the middle. CDR3 residues: CAISAGLANTEAFF. CDR3 DNA sequence: TGTGCCATCAGTGCGGGTCTAGCTAACACTGAAGCTTTCTTT.

The rearrangement uses TRBV19 and TRBJ1-2; 8 nucleotides match TRBD1. The CDR3 consists of 15 residues. V trimming: 3 bases; J trimming: 1 base; junction bases outside the gene matches: 4. Per the germline V gene, CDR1 is LNHDA and CDR2 is SQIVND (reference sequence). CDR3 sequence: CASSIGQGHNYGYTF. The DNA of the CDR3 is TGTGCCAGTAGTATTGGACAGGGCCATAACTATGGCTACACCTTC.

The rearrangement uses TRBV18 and TRBJ1-4; TRBD1 is a possible D gene (5 bases). Germline V gene data show CDR1 as KGHSH and CDR2 as LQKENI. This CDR3 region has 14 residues. The ends were cut back, 3 bases at V and 8 bases at J, with 13 bases in the middle. The CDR3 DNA sequence: TGTGCCAGCTCACCTTCGGGGGTCTGGGAAAAACTGTTTTTT. Protein: CASSPSGVWEKLFF.

The gene calls are TRBV5-4 and TRBJ2-5; TRBD1 matches 8 bases. Trimming took 0 bases from V and 3 from J; bases not matched to a gene: 1. The V gene's germline CDR1 is SGHNT and CDR2 YYREEE (reference sequence). The CDR3 runs 14 residues. The CDR3 loop is CASSLGQGKETQYF. CDR3 nucleotides: TGTGCCAGCAGCTTGGGACAGGGGAAAGAGACCCAGTACTTC.

The chain recombines TRBV28 with TRBJ2-7, with TRBD1 identical over 7 bases. The germline gives CDR1 MDHEN, CDR2 SYDVKM. V dropped 4 bases and J dropped 12; count of bases not matched to a gene: 6. The CDR3 spans 11 residues. CDR3 bases: TGTGCCAGCAGTTCTGACAGGGCTAGGTACTTC. Translated: CASSSDRARYF.

The chain combines TRBV7-2 with TRBJ1-2; D may be TRBD1 (6 bases). The CDR3 extends over 15 amino acids. The germline gives CDR1 SGHTA, CDR2 FQGNSA. V was pared by 3 bases and J by 5 bases, with 16 bases between. The CDR3 loop reads CASSLRVGGAYGYTF. The CDR3, as DNA: TGTGCCAGCAGCTTGAGGGTAGGGGGGGCTTATGGCTACACCTTC.

The chain recombines TRBV19 with TRBJ2-3; TRBD1 agrees at 8 bases. Germline V CDR1 and CDR2: LNHDA, SQIVND (reference sequence). The CDR3 is 14 amino acids. After removal of 5 bases from V and 5 bases from J, the junction contained 6 bases not matched to a gene. The CDR3 spells CASSAQGAQDTQYF. The CDR3 nucleotides are TGTGCCAGTAGTGCCCAGGGGGCACAAGATACGCAGTATTTT.